The 9 T cell receptor beta chains below all came from one sample that was sequenced in a study of T cell repertoires in aging, cancer and after chemotherapy. Multiplex touch-down PCR with TRB-A/B primers amplified rearranged V-D-J TRB sequences. MiXCR, run by TCRdb on the multiplex PCR reads, gives a single entry per CDR3 protein. The table lists several hundred distinct CDR3 sequences, around 50% of them singletons. Amplification of TCR beta used genomic DNA extracted from peripheral blood. Input material: blood. The receptors originated from a human donor in good health.

In this sample, this clonotype is medium-sized. The J gene is TRBJ1-4, the V gene TRBV4-3; 9 positions agree with TRBD1. From germline, CDR1 is LGHNA and CDR2 YSLEER. The CDR3 loop spans 17 amino acids. Germline trimming cut 2 bases from V and 2 bases from J; bases unmatched to any gene: 6. The chain's CDR3 is CASSQSTGGYTNEKLFF. CDR3 nucleotides: TGCGCCAGCAGCCAATCTACAGGGGGCTACACTAATGAAAAACTGTTTTTT.

The CDR3 DNA reads as TGTGCCAGCAGTTACATGGGGACAGGACAAGAGACCCAGTACTTC. As protein: CASSYMGTGQETQYF. This chain links TRBV6-5 with TRBJ2-5; 8 bases line up with TRBD1. The CDR3 sequence is 15 residues long. Germline V CDR1 and CDR2: MNHEY, SVGAGI. The junction had 4 bases not matched to a gene; V was cut back by 2 bases and J by 2 bases.

This chain links TRBV5-6 with TRBJ1-2; the match to TRBD1 covers 7 bases. J lost 3 bases, V lost 4 bases, and 0 bases had no gene match. Germline V gives CDR1 SGHDT, CDR2 YYEEEE. This CDR3 spans 12 amino acids. DNA for the CDR3: TGTGCCAGCAGCAGGGGGCACTATGGCTACACCTTC. Protein sequence: CASSRGHYGYTF.

The chain links TRBV6-5 to TRBJ1-6; no firm D call. V was shortened by 0 bases and J by 5 bases, with 8 bases between the two germline ends. Germline V gene sequence: CDR1 MNHEY, CDR2 SVGAGI. This CDR3 is 15 amino acids long. The DNA for the CDR3 is TGTGCCAGCAGTTACTCGGGAAAGCATAATTCACCCCTCCACTTT. Translation gives CASSYSGKHNSPLHF.

The chain carries TRBV5-6 and TRBJ2-5; 13 bases are shared with TRBD2. The CDR3 is 18 residues long. The V gene's germline CDR1 is SGHDT and CDR2 YYEEEE. With 4 bases clipped from V and 4 bases from J, the junction kept 13 bases outside the gene matches. The CDR3 sequence: CASSPAPTSGGAVETQYF. In DNA, the CDR3 is TGTGCCAGCAGCCCAGCCCCTACTAGCGGGGGGGCCGTAGAGACCCAGTACTTC.

In its sample, this clonotype ranks as medium-sized. The chain has TRBV20-1 and TRBJ1-2, with 9 positions matching TRBD1. Looked up from germline, CDR1 is DFQATT and CDR2 is SNEGSKA (reference sequence). V shed 6 bases, J shed 7 bases, and the junction held 12 bases outside the gene matches. This CDR3 contains 14 residues. The CDR3 protein is CSARQGGGRLGYTF. As DNA, the CDR3 is TGCAGTGCCCGACAGGGGGGCGGTCGGCTTGGCTACACCTTC.

The chain is built from TRBV28 and TRBJ1-4, with TRBD1 matching 11 bases. The junction had 11 bases not matched to a gene; V was cut back by 3 bases and J by 8 bases. CDR3 length: 17 residues. Per the germline V gene, CDR1 is MDHEN and CDR2 is SYDVKM. DNA of the CDR3: TGTGCCAGCAGTTTCGCCGCGTGGACAGGGGGCGTCGAAAAACTGTTTTTT. It codes for CASSFAAWTGGVEKLFF. The complete variable domain, with remaining parts taken from reference TRBV28 and TRBJ1-4, reads DVKVTQSSRYLVKRTGEKVFLECVQDMDHENMFWYRQDPGLGLRLIYFSYDVKMKEKGDIPEGYSVSREKKERFSLILESASTNQTSMYLCASSFAAWTGGVEKLFFGSGTQLSVL.

J is TRBJ1-4 and V is TRBV6-2 or TRBV6-3; 9 nucleotides align to TRBD1. Trimming removed 6 bases from V and 8 bases from J; junction bases left unmatched: 7. The CDR3 extends over 14 amino acids. CDR1 MNHEY and CDR2 SVGEGT come from the germline V gene. CDR3 sequence: CASSDTGGREKLFF. The CDR3 DNA sequence: TGTGCCAGCAGCGACACAGGGGGCCGCGAAAAACTGTTTTTT.

This clonotype is judged large (0.1 to 1%). The chain recombines TRBV6-6 with TRBJ2-1; D is undetermined. Germline V gene lookup returns CDR1 MNHNY and CDR2 SVGAGI (reference sequence). The CDR3 has 15 residues. Trimming pared 0 bases from V and 3 bases from J, leaving 9 bases between. CDR3 nucleotides: TGTGCCAGCAGTTACTCGTCGTCAGACTACAATGAGCAGTTCTTC. This gives the protein CASSYSSSDYNEQFF.